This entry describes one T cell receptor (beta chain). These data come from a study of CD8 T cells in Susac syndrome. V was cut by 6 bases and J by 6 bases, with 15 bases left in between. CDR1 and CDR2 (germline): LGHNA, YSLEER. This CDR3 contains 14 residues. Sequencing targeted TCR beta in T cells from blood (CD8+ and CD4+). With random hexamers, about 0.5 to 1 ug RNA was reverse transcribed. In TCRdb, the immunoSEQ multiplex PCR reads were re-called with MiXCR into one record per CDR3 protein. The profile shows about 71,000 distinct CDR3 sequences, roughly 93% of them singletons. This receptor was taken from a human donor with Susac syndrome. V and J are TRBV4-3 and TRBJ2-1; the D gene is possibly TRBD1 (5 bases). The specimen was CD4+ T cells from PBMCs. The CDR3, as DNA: TGCGCCAGCAGGAGAGGTATAGGGGCCAATGAGCAGTTCTTC. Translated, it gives CASRRGIGANEQFF.